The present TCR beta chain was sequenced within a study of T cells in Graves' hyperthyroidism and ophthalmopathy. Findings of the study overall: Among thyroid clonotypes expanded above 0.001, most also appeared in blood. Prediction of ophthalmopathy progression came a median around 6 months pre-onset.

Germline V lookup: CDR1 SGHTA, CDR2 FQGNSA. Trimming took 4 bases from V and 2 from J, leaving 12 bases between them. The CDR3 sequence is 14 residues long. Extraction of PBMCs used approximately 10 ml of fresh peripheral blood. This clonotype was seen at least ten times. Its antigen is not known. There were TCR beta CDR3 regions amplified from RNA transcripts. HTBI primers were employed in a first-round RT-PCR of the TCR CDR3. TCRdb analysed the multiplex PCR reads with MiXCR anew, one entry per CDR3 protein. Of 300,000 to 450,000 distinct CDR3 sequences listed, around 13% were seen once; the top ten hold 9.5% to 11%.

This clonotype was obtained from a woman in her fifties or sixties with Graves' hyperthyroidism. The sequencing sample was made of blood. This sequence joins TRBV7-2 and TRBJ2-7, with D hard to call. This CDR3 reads CASSSRRSTYEQYF. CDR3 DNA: TGTGCCAGCAGCTCCCGGCGGTCTACCTACGAGCAGTACTTC. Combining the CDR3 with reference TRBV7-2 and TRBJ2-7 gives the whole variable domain GAGVSQSPSNKVTEKGKDVELRCDPISGHTALYWYRQSLGQGLEFLIYFQGNSAPDKSGLPSDRFSAERTGGSVSTLTIQRTQQEDSAVYLCASSSRRSTYEQYFGPGTRLTVT.